In this sample, the clone carrying this TCR beta chain turned up many times. The antigen is not known. This entry belongs to a study of CD8 T cells in ankylosing spondylitis. Study results and limitations: Peripheral blood samples showed relatively rare disease-linked clones, and these clones were CD8+.

The TCR beta libraries were generated through quantitative 5'-RACE incorporating molecular barcodes. TCRdb reprocessed the 5' RACE reads with MiXCR, giving one entry per CDR3 protein. The sample has 250,000 to 350,000 distinct CDR3 sequences; around 20% are singletons. This TCR derives from a male donor with ankylosing spondylitis or in good health (not recorded which). The material sequenced was blood, either unsorted or a sorted T cell fraction (not recorded which).

This CDR3 reads CASSSTGRLTGELFF. The DNA of the CDR3 is TGTGCCAGCAGTTCCACTGGCCGCCTCACCGGGGAGCTGTTTTTT. J is TRBJ2-2 and V is TRBV6-5; D is undetermined. Germline-derived CDR1 and CDR2 are MNHEY and SVGAGI. The length of the CDR3 is 15 residues. V lost 4 bases, J lost 4 bases, and 13 bases lay in between.